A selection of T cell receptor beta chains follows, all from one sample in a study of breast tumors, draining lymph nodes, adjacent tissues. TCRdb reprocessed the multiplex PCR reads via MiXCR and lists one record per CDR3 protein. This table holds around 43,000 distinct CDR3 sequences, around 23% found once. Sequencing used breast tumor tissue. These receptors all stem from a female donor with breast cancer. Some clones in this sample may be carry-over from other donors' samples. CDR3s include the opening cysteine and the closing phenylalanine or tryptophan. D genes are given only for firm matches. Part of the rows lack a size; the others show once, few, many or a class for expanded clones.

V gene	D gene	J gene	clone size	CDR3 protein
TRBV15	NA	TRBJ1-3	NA	CVTSRSSGAGSTIYF
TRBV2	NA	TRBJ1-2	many	CASRREGTDRGYTF
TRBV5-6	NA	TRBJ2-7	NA	CASSLEAEYEQYF
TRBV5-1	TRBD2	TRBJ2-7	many	CASSQGLAGVTSEQYF
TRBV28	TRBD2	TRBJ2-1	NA	CASTQGLATYNEQFF
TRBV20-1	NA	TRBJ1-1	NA	CSTGTNTEAFF
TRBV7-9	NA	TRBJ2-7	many	CASTDTGDSYEQYF
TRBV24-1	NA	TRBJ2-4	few	CATSDLVAQGDIQYF
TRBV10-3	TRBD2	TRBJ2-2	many	CAISLAGGTGELFF
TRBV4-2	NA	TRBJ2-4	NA	CASSQDDRHDKNIQYF
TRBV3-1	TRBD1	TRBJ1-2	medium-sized	CASSPVPGQAGYTF
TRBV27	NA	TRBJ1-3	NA	CASRPGDSGNTIYF
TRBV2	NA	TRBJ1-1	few	CASSEALDEKWENTEAFF
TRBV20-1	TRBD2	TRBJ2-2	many	CSARGGRAGELFF
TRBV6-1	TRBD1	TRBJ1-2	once	CASSDGTGGPGLTF
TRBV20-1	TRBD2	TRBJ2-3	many	CSAEWTSALPSTDTQYF
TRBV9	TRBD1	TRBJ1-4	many	CASSVSGQGNEKLFF
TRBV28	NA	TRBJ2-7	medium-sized	CASSEVQETYEQYF
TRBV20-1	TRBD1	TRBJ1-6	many	CSAREDRGHSPLHF
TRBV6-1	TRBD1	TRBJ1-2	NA	CASSEWFGTANYGYTF
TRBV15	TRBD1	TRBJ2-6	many	CATTTNRGFGANVLTF
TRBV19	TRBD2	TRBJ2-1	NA	CASSTVASGRGEQFF
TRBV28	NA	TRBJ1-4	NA	CASRNGGATNEKLFF
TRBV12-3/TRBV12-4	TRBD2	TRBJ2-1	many	CASSAGTSVYNEQFF
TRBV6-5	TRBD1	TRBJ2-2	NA	CASSWGQGAGELFF
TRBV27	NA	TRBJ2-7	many	CASSPPGLSSYEQYF
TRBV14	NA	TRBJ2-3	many	CASTTGKDIYTDTQYF
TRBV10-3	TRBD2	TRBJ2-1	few	CAISEPSGRNSYNEQFF
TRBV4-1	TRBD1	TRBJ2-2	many	CASSQDEGTGPPGELFF
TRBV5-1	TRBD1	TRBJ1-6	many	CASSWTGTGDNSPLHF
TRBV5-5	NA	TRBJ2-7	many	CASSLGADYEQYF
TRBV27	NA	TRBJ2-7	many	CASSLSNVAGYEQYF
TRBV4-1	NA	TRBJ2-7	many	CASSPTSDGYEQYF
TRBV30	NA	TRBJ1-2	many	CAWSGASGYTF
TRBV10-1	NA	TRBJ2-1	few	CASSPVNNEQFF
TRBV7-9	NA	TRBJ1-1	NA	CASSVEGGVEAFF
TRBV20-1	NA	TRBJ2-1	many	CSARLYNEQFF
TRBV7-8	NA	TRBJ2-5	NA	CASSSRLMFREGGQETQYF
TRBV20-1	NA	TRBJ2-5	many	CSALEETQYF
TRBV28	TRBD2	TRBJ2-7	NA	CASSSRTSGYYSYEQNF
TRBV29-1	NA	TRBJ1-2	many	CSVGASNYGYTF
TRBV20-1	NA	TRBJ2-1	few	CSLGGRGGNFGQFF
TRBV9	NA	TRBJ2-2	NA	CASSVLREARTGELFF
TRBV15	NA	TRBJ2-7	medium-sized	CATSRDRDGSSYEQYF
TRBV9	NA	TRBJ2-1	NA	CASSVDERPSYNEQFF
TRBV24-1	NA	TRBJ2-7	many	CATSDPMTDPYEQYF
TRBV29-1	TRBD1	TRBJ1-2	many	CSVDDRVYGYTF
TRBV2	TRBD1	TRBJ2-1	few	CASTGDRALGEQFF
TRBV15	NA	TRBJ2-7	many	CATSTTPTYEQYF
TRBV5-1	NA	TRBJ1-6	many	CASSGTPGDHSPLHF
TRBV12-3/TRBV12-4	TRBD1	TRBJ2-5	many	CASSLGQGRGADGETQYF
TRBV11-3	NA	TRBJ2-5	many	CASSKTEQETQYF
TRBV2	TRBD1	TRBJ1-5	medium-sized	CASRGTGYSNQPQHF
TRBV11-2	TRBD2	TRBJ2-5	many	CASAGVRETQYF
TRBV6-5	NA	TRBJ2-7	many	CASSWDGYEQYF
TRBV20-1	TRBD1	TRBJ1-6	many	CSAGQSGGSPLHF
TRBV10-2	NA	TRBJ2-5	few	CASHPLGTGQTQYF